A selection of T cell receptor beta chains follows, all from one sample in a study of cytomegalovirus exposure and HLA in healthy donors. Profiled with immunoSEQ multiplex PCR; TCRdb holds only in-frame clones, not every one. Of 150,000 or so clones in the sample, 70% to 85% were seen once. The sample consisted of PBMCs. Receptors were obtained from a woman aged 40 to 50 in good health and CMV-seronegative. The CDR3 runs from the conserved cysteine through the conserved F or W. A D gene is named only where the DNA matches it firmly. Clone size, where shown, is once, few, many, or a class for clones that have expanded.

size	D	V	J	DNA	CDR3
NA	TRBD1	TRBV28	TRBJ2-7	TGTGCCAGCAGTATGGACCCGGGACAGGGGATCTACGAGCAGTACTTC	CASSMDPGQGIYEQYF
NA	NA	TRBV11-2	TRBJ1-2	TGTGCCAGCAGCTTAGAAGGGGACTATGGCTACACCTTC	CASSLEGDYGYTF
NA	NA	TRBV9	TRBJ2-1	TGTGCCAGCAGCGCTAGCTCCTACAATGAGCAGTTCTTC	CASSASSYNEQFF
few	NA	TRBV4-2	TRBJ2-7	TGTGCCAGCAGCCAAGAACAGGGATATCCCTACGAGCAGTACTTC	CASSQEQGYPYEQYF
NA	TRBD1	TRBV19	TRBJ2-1	TGTGCCAGTAGTTTAACAGGGGGCTATAGCTCCTACAATGAGCAGTTCTTC	CASSLTGGYSSYNEQFF
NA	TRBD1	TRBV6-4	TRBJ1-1	TGTGCCAGCAGATTCGGACAGGGTGGGAAAGCTTTCTTT	CASRFGQGGKAFF
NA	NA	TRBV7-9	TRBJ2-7	TGTGCCAGTAAGCTGGCGGGAGTAGGGGGGGGAACCTACGAGCAGTACTTC	CASKLAGVGGGTYEQYF
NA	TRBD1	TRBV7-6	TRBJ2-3	TGTGCCAGCAGCTCTAGGACAGGGAGGAGCACAGATACGCAGTATTTT	CASSSRTGRSTDTQYF
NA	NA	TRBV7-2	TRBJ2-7	TGTGCCAGCAGCTCCCTAGCCCGCGAGCAGTACTTC	CASSSLAREQYF
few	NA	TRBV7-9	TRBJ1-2	TGTGCCAGCAGCTTATCCCTTCAGGGCCGGGGCTACACCTTC	CASSLSLQGRGYTF
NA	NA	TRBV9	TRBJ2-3	TGTGCCAGCAGCGGACAAGGACATCCCACAGATACGCAGTATTTT	CASSGQGHPTDTQYF
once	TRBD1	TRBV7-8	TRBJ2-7	TGTGCCAGCAGCTTGGACAGGGGTTCGGAGCAGTACTTC	CASSLDRGSEQYF
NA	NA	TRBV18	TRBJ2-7	TGTGCCAGCTCACCCTCCGTCGGAGGTTGGGAGCAGTACTTC	CASSPSVGGWEQYF
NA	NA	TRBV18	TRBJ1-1	TGTGCCAGCTCCCCCGGACCGGGAGGCGTTGAAGCTTTCTTT	CASSPGPGGVEAFF
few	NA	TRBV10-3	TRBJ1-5	TGTGCCATCAGTGAGTCGGGAGGGTATCAGCCCCAGCATTTT	CAISESGGYQPQHF
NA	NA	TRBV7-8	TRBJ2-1	TGTGCCAGCAGCTTAGGACTGAGCAATGAGCAGTTCTTC	CASSLGLSNEQFF
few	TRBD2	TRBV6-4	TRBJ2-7	TGTGCCAGCAGTGACCCAAGACCGGGACTAGCAAAATACGAGCAGTACTTC	CASSDPRPGLAKYEQYF
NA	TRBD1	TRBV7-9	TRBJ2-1	TGTGCCAGCAGCTCGGGACAGCTTCGATTCTTC	CASSSGQLRFF
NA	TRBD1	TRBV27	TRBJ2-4	TGTGCCAGCAGTGGGGCCCTCGGACAGGGTCACATTCAGTACTTC	CASSGALGQGHIQYF
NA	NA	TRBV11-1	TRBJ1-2	TGTGCCAGCAGCCAGGACAGCTCCTTGCGGGGCTACACCTTC	CASSQDSSLRGYTF
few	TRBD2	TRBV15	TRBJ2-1	TGTGCCACCAGCAGAGATTCTTTGGTACAATGGACTAGCGGGAGGTTCGCGAATGAGCAGTTCTTC	CATSRDSLVQWTSGRFANEQFF
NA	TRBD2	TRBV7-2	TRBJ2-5	TGTGCCAGCAGCCGGACTAGCGGGACCTGGGAGACCCAGTACTTC	CASSRTSGTWETQYF
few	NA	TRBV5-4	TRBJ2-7	TGTGCCAGCAGCTTGAGAAACACATACGAGCAGTACTTC	CASSLRNTYEQYF
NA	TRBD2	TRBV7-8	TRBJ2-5	TGTGCCAGCAGAGGAGCGGGAGGAATATACCAAGAGACCCAGTACTTC	CASRGAGGIYQETQYF
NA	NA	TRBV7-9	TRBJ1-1	TGTGCCAGCAGCTTTTCTAACACTGAAGCTTTCTTT	CASSFSNTEAFF
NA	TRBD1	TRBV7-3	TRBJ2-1	TGTGCCAGCAGCTCGACAGGGTCGAGCAATGAGCAGTTCTTC	CASSSTGSSNEQFF
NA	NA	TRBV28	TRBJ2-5	TGTGCCAGCACCACCTCTTTCGGTTGGGGGGGCTCGGAGACCCAGTACTTC	CASTTSFGWGGSETQYF
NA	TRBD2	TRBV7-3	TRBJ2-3	TGTGCCAGCAGCTTAACCGGCGGGGCGGGAGGTTCCACAGATACGCAGTATTTT	CASSLTGGAGGSTDTQYF
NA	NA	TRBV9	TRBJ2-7	TGTGCCAGCAGCGTAGGAGGGCGCTACGAGCAGTACTTC	CASSVGGRYEQYF
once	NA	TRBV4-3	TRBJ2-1	TGCGCCAGCAGCCAAGTTAGTAAGGGGATTAGCTCCTACAATGAGCAGTTCTTC	CASSQVSKGISSYNEQFF
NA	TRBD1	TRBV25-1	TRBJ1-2	TGTGCCAGCAGTGGTCTCGGGGGACAGGGCTATGGCTACACCTTC	CASSGLGGQGYGYTF
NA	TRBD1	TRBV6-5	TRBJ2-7	TGTGCCAGCAGTTACTCGTCAGGGGGCTTGAACGAGCAGTACTTC	CASSYSSGGLNEQYF
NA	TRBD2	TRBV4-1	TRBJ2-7	TGCGCCAGCAGCCAAAAGTCCGGCGGGGGCTACGAGCAGTACTTC	CASSQKSGGGYEQYF
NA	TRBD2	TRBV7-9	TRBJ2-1	TGTGCCAGCAGCTTAGCCCTAGCGGCTAACAATGAGCAGTTCTTC	CASSLALAANNEQFF
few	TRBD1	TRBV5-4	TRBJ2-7	TGTGCCAGCAGCTGGGCCCGGGACAGTTCCTACGAGCAGTACTTC	CASSWARDSSYEQYF
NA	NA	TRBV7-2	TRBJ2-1	TGTGCCAGCAGCTTTAGACCGGGGGATGAGCAGTTCTTC	CASSFRPGDEQFF
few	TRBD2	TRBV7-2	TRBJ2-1	TGTGCCAGCAGCCCTGGGACTAGCGGAAAGTTCTTC	CASSPGTSGKFF
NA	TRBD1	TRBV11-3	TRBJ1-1	TGTGCCAGCAGCCCAAAAAGCCGGGACAGGGGGGCGGACATGAACACTGAAGCTTTCTTT	CASSPKSRDRGADMNTEAFF
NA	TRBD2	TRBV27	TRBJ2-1	TGTGCCAGCAGCCTATGGGGGGGAAGTCGGGGCAATGAGCAGTTCTTC	CASSLWGGSRGNEQFF
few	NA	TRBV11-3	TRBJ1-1	TGTGCCAGCAGCTTAGATGGTCGGGGGGGAGACACTGAAGCTTTCTTT	CASSLDGRGGDTEAFF
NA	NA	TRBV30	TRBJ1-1	TGTGCCTGGTCTCTCCTGAGGAACACTGAAGCTTTCTTT	CAWSLLRNTEAFF
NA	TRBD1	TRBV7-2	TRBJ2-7	TGTGCCAGCAGCTTAGGGGGGACAGGTTTTGTCGAGCAGTACTTC	CASSLGGTGFVEQYF
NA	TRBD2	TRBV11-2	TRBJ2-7	TGTGCCAGCAGCTTTGCGACTAGCGGGAGTCGCGAGCAGTACTTC	CASSFATSGSREQYF
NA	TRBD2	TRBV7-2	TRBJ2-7	TGTGCCAGCAGCTTAGTCCGACTCAGGGCAGCGGGAGGGTACGAGCAGTACTTC	CASSLVRLRAAGGYEQYF
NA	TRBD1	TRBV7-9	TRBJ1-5	TGTGCCAGCAGCGGACAGGAATATAGCAATCAGCCCCAGCATTTT	CASSGQEYSNQPQHF
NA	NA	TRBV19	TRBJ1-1	TGTGCCAGTAGTATCCAGTGGGGAGCTGAAGCTTTCTTT	CASSIQWGAEAFF
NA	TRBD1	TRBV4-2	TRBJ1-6	TGTGCCAGCAGCCAAGCTACAGGGGCACGTTCACCCCTCCACTTT	CASSQATGARSPLHF
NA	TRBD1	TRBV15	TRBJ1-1	TGTGCCACCAGAGGCTCTACAGGGGATTTCACTGAAGCTTTCTTT	CATRGSTGDFTEAFF
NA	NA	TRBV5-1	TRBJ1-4	TGCGCCAGCAGCTTGGCCAGTCTTAAAGACAGGTATACCCCCAATGAAAAACTGTTTTTT	CASSLASLKDRYTPNEKLFF